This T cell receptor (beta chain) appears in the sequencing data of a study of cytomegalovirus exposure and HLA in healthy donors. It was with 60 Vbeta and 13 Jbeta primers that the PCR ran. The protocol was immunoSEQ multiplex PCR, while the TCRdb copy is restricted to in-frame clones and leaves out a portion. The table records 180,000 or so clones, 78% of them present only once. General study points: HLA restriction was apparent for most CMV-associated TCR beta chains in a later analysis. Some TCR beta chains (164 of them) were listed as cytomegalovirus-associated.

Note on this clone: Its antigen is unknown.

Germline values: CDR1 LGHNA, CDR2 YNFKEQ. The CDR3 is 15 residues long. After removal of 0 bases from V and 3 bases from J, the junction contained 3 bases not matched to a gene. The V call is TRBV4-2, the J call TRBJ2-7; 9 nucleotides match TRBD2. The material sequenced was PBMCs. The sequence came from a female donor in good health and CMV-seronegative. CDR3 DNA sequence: TGTGCCAGCAGCCAAGATGCTAGCGGGATCTACGAGCAGTACTTC. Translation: CASSQDASGIYEQYF.